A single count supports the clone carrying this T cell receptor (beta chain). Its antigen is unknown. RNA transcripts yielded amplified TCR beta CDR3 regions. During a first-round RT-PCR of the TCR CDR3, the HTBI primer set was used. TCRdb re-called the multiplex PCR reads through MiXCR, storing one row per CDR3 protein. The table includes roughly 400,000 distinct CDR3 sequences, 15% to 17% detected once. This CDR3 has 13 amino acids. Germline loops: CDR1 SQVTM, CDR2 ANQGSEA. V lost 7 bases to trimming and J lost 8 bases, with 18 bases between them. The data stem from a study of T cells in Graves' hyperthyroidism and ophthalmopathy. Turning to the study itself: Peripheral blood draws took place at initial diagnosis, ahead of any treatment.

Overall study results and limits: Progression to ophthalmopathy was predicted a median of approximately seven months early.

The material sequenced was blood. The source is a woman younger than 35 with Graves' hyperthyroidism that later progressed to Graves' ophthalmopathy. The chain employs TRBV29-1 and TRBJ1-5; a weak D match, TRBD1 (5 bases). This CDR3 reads CSAVSGANEPQHF. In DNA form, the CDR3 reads TGCAGCGCCGTAAGTGGGGCAAACGAGCCCCAGCATTTT.